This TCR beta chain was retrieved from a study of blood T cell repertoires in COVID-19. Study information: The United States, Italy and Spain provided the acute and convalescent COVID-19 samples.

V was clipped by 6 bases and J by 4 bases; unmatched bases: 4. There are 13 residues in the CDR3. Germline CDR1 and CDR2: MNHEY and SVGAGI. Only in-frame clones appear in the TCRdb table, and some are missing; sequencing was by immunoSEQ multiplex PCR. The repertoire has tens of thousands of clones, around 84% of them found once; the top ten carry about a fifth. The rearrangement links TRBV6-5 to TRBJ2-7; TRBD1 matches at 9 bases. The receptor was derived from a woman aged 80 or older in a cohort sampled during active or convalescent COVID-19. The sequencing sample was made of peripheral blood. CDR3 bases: TGTGCCAGCAGGACGACAGGGGGGTACGAGCAGTACTTC. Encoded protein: CASRTTGGYEQYF.